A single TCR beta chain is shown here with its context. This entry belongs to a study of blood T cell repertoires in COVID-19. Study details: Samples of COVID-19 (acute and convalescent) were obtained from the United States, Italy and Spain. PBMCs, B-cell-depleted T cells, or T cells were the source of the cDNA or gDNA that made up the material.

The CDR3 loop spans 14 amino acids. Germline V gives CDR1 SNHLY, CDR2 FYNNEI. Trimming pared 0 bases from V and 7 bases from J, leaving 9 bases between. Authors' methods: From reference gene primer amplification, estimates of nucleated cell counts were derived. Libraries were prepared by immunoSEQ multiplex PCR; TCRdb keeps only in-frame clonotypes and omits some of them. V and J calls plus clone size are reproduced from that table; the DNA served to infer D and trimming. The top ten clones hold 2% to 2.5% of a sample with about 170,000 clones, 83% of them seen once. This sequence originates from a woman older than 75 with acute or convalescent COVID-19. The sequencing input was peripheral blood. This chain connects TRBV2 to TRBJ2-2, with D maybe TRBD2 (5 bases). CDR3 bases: TGTGCCAGCAGTGAAGCAAGAGGGCACGGGGAGCTGTTTTTT. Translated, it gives CASSEARGHGELFF.